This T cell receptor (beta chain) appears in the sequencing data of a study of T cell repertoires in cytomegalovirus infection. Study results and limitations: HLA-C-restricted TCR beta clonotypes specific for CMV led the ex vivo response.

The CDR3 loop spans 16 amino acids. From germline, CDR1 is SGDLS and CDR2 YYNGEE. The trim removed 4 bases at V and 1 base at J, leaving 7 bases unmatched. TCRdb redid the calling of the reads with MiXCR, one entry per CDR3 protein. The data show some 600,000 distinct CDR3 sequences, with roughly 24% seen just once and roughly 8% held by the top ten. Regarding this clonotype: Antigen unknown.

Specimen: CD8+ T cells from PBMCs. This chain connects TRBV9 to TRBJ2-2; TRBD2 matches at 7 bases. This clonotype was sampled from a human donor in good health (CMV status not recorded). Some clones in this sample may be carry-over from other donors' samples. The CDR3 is CASSHGGTGNTGELFF. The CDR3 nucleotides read TGTGCCAGCAGCCACGGGGGGACCGGGAACACCGGGGAGCTGTTTTTT.